This T cell receptor beta chain is from a study of cytomegalovirus exposure and HLA in healthy donors (dated by TCRdb to the late 2010s). Describing the broader study: According to an earlier analysis of 587 of the donors, roughly 180 million T cells yielded roughly 110 million unique TCR beta sequences and around 280 Gb of sequence data. An early release covering over 500 HLA-typed donors comprised 250 to 350 gigabases of sequencing data and 85 million or so unique TCR sequences. Rather than using new phenotypic data, the later analysis identified candidate immune exposures from TCR beta sequences and from how often those sequences occurred across donors. All discovery cohort repertoires had been generated on a single sequencing platform. Of the roughly 400 genotyped donors, less than 85% were placed in the genetic ancestry cluster associated with self-reported Caucasian donors. A separate validation cohort of 100 to 150 different subjects was used in addition to the approximately 610-subject first cohort. The study aimed to test whether signatures of past pathogen exposure could be identified by cataloging public T cell receptors. In a later genetic analysis, genome-wide SNP genotypes for about 55% of the roughly 700 donors were used, and that subset was treated as a discovery cohort. HLA typing covered class I and class II loci at four-digit resolution. The study profiled the T cell repertoires of hundreds of subjects by immunosequencing and related them to cytomegalovirus serostatus. A later analysis re-analyzed previously published TCR beta repertoires from approximately 700 donors and added high-resolution HLA genotyping to study TCR occurrence patterns. Donor age, sex, ethnicity and CMV serostatus were compiled alongside the repertoire data. The number of typed donors differed by locus: about 620-640 for A, B, C, DRB1 and DQB1; 522 for DQA1; approximately 610 for DPA1; and around 450 for DPB1. Among about 410 genotyped donors of the cohort, an average of approximately 200,000 unique TCR beta nucleotide sequences was sequenced per donor, of which about 18% were non-productive. To predict cytomegalovirus infection status, the study combined high-throughput TCR immunosequencing, statistical association of individual TCRs with disease status, and machine learning. Four to six DR-DQ haplotypes were handled as single units for association and clustering, since linkage in the cohort was strong. To decide whether each TCR beta V gene segment behaved as functional or pseudogenic, an earlier analysis of some 570 of the donors relied on high-throughput TCR beta sequencing. Results the study describes overall, beyond this receptor: An association between a missense DCLRE1C variant and V-gene and J-gene trimming of TCR beta chains was found in a later genetic analysis and replicated in an independent cohort. In a later analysis, the rate of TCR association differed among HLA loci, with DRB1 alleles having the most associated TCRs and HLA-C alleles having the fewest. While some public TCRs were present in many individuals, most TCR sequences turned up only very rarely across donors. A further reported finding was that TCR beta sequences accurately predicted the HLA-A and HLA-B alleles for most subjects in the first cohort. Linkage disequilibrium might explain the correlated functional status among segregating V segments, but an unknown experimental factor could not be excluded. Because some donors lacked HLA typing at each locus, the association tests relied only on the typed subset. Presence/absence analyses assumed roughly uniform sequencing depth across donors, an assumption that may not hold. According to a later genetic analysis, donors in an Asian-associated ancestry cluster had fewer N-insertions in productive TCRs than the approximately 610-donor mean. In the study, about 150 TCR beta chains were listed as associated with cytomegalovirus. Immune exposure information for the cohort was limited to CMV serostatus. In both the original and validation cohorts, the classifier was reported to diagnose cytomegalovirus status with high specificity and sensitivity. Roughly 17 rarely observed V segments, including chromosome 9 orphons, were excluded from the earlier analysis of about 600 of the donors because counts were too low. In a later analysis, several top co-occurrence clusters were reported to appear linked to parvovirus B19, influenza, CMV and Epstein-Barr virus. The 87-base-pair reads could not distinguish some IMGT-functional V segments, including TRBV6-2 and TRBV6-3, so those segments were excluded. In vitro tests confirmed that a few of the cytomegalovirus-associated TCR beta chains recognize cytomegalovirus antigens. In a later analysis, HLA-associated TCR beta chains were found to be more clonally expanded and to have lower generation probabilities than equally common non-associated chains. Strong co-occurrence of HLA alleles, especially DR and DQ, made assigning TCR associations to individual alleles difficult. Broadly in line with IMGT annotations, most TCR beta V segments showed up in productive rearrangements about 90% or about 30% of the time in an earlier analysis of 450 to 750 of the donors. At a false discovery rate of 0.05, a later analysis linked about 16,000 TCR beta sequences to specific HLA alleles. According to a later analysis, most CMV-associated TCR beta chains appeared to be HLA-restricted, and the HLA associations seemed to be driven largely by CMV exposure. A group of highly shared sequence variants was considered likely to be a technical artifact of the sequencing pipeline. This cohort had only TCR beta chains sequenced, and the lack of alpha or paired-chain data limited which features could be detected. The authors suggested that the approach could potentially be extended to other disease states and immunological phenotypes.

The cohort was made up of hundreds of healthy bone marrow donors. At the time of sampling, all cohort members were nominally healthy, though unrecorded immune exposures were likely present. The donor tested CMV seronegative and was one of the 352 seronegative cohort members. Each donor provided a peripheral blood sample, and peripheral blood mononuclear cells were used for TCR beta sequencing. Genomic DNA was extracted from the blood cell samples with the Qiagen DNeasy Blood Extraction Kit. The method was the immunoSEQ multiplex PCR assay. For the multiplex PCR, a mixture combining 60 forward primers for TCR Vbeta segments and 13 reverse primers for TCR Jbeta segments was used. Amplification of the CDR3 region of rearranged TCR beta genes was performed with a multiplex PCR assay on genomic DNA. Amplified TCR beta libraries were sequenced as 87-base-pair reads on the Illumina HiSeq System. Under the source paper's analysis protocol: A later analysis tallied about 77 million unique TCR beta chains across the approximately 670 repertoires, and around 10 million of those chains were shared by two or more donors. A nearest-neighbor algorithm error-corrected the raw reads and collapsed the reads into unique sequences, merging closely related sequences to remove PCR and sequencing errors. To assign V, D and J gene segments, CDR3 sequences were aligned to IMGT reference sequences. For a sequence to be retained, a match of at least six nucleotides to both a V gene segment and a J gene segment was required. A rearrangement counted as productive if the CDR3 had no stop codons and remained in frame with V and J, and every other rearrangement counted as non-productive. Following IMGT convention, CDR3 was defined as the stretch from the second conserved V-encoded cysteine up to the conserved J-encoded phenylalanine. Sequences without an unambiguous match to a single V gene segment were excluded from the earlier analysis of approximately 600 of the donors. In an earlier analysis of several hundred of the donors, a V segment was called functional when productive rearrangements were above 56.7%, and segregating when the standard deviation between donors exceeded 5%. A statistical classification framework was developed to diagnose cytomegalovirus status using the catalog of TCR beta chain sequences. A later analysis assigned V and J genes by comparing TCR nucleotide sequences with IMGT/GENE-DB human TR gene sequences. In a later analysis, CDR3 sequences and most-parsimonious VDJ recombination scenarios were assigned using the TCRdist pipeline. In a later analysis, every TCR beta chain was defined by the combination of its CDR3 amino acid sequence and its V-gene family, and reads without a unique V-gene family were dropped. As a way to deal with suspected cross-contamination and a sequencing artifact, a later analysis dropped hundreds of nucleotide sequences that were highly shared and had low generation probability. In a later analysis, a clonal expansion index was calculated for each public chain from normalized within-repertoire ranks of inferred template counts. In a later analysis, generation probabilities were computed with a VDJ recombination model fitted to out-of-frame rearrangements, and the resulting probabilities were checked against IGoR. In a later analysis, hypergeometric tests were used to score TCR-TCR, TCR-HLA and TCR-CMV co-occurrence, with a repertoire-size bias correction applied to TCR pairs. To estimate false discovery rates, a later analysis permuted the HLA or CMV assignments 20 times. A later analysis grouped co-occurring TCRs with DBSCAN, adding TCRdist sequence similarity when clustering within HLA-allele-positive subsets. Co-occurrence clustering excluded repertoires with fewer than 30,000 or more than 120,000 public chains, plus five with anomalous nucleotide sharing. The immuneACCESS repertoire file appears here via TCRdb, limited to in-frame rearrangements. These files lack a portion of the clones; in checked studies, under half of the deficit traces to unresolved V genes, and the cause of the others is not known. V, J and clone size are those of that table, while D and trimming were read from the DNA. This sample holds 150,000 to 200,000 clones; over 70% were observed only once. The ten largest account for about 1.5% of the sample.

For CDR1 and CDR2, the germline V gene (reference sequence) lists LNHDA and SQIVND. Trimming removed 0 bases from V and 3 bases from J; the gene matches leave 2 bases unexplained. Including the terminal cysteine and phenylalanine, the CDR3 comprises 15 residues. The entry retains the CDR3 DNA only, 45 bases that are in frame from base 1. Remarks on this clone: There is no known antigen for this receptor. Nothing much larger sits one base from this clone, and base qualities are not available.

Sequencing was performed on PBMCs. This clonotype was obtained from a man between 18 and 35 years old in good health and CMV-seronegative. The rearrangement combines TRBV19 with TRBJ2-7; TRBD2 lines up with 10 middle nucleotides. The bases read TGTGCCAGTAGTATAGAAGCGGGGGGGAACTACGAGCAGTACTTC. Translated, it gives CASSIEAGGNYEQYF.